This T cell receptor beta chain was obtained from a study of blood T cell repertoires in COVID-19. Study summary: The study drew acute and convalescent COVID-19 samples from the United States, Italy and Spain.

During active infection, Seattle patients enrolled and were then monitored through disease. This CDR3 is 15 amino acids long. The ends lost 0 bases at V and 12 bases at J; junction bases unmatched: 7. Germline CDR1 MGHRA, CDR2 YSYEKL. In the source study's methods: Estimation of nucleated cell counts was performed using reference gene primer amplification. TCRdb's copy holds only in-frame clones and misses some; the assay was immunoSEQ multiplex PCR. V and J calls plus clone size are reproduced from that table; the DNA served to infer D and trimming. The top ten clones hold 2% to 3% of a sample with approximately 150,000 clones, around 87% of them seen once.

The TCR comes from an elderly woman with COVID-19, enrolled during active disease. What was sequenced was peripheral blood. The V gene is TRBV4-1, the J gene TRBJ2-1, with TRBD2 matching 11 bases. CDR3 sequence: CASSQEGLAGGGQFF. DNA for the CDR3: TGCGCCAGCAGCCAAGAAGGGCTAGCGGGAGGAGGGCAGTTCTTC.